This T cell receptor beta chain was recovered during a study of OX40 agonist ivuxolimab in advanced cancers. CDR3 length: 15 amino acids. V trimming: 8 bases; J trimming: 7 bases; junction bases outside the gene matches: 10. Per the germline V gene, CDR1 is MGHDK and CDR2 is SYGVNS. Sequencing was performed with immunoSEQ multiplex PCR; in TCRdb, only in-frame clones are kept and a portion is missing. Among about 83,000 clones listed, around 90% were seen once. The genes are TRBV25-1 and TRBJ2-1, with 11 bases aligning to TRBD2. This clonotype originated in an adult with an advanced solid tumor such as melanoma, head and neck, liver or kidney cancer. Material: CD4+ or CD8+ T cells sorted from blood, obtained in a trial of the OX40 agonist ivuxolimab. The CDR3 is CASGELVAGGNEQFF. DNA for the CDR3: TGTGCCAGCGGCGAACTGGTAGCGGGAGGGAATGAGCAGTTCTTC.